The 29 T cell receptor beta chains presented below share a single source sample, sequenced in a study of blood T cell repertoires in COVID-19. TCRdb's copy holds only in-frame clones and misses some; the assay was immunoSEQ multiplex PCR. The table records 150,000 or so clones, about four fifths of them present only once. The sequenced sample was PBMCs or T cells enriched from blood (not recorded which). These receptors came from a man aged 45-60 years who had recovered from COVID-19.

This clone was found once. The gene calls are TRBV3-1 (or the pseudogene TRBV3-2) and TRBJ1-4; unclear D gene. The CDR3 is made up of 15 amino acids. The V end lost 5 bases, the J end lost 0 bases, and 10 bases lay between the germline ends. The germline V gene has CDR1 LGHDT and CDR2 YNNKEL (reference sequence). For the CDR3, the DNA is TGTGCCAGCAGCAAGACACGGTCAACTAATGAAAAACTGTTTTTT. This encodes CASSKTRSTNEKLFF.

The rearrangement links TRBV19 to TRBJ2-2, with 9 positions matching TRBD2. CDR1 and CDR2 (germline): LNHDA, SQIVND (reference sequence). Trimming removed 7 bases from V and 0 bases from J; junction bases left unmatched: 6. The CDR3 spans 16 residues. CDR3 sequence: CASIPSGVANTGELFF. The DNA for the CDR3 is TGTGCCAGTATTCCTAGCGGGGTTGCGAACACCGGGGAGCTGTTTTTT.

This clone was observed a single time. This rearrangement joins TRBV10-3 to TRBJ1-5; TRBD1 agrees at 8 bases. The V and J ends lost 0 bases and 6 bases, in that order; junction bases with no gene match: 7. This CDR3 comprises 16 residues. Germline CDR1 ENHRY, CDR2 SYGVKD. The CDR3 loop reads CAISESPGQGGQPQHF. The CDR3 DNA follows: TGTGCCATCAGTGAGTCTCCTGGACAGGGAGGTCAGCCCCAGCATTTT.

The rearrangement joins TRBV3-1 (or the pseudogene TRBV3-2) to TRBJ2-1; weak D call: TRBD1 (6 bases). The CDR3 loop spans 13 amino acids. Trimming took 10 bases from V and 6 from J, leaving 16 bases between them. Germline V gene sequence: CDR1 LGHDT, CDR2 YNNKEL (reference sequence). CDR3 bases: TGTGCCACCCAAAGGGGGTTGGGCAATGAGCAGTTCTTC. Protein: CATQRGLGNEQFF.

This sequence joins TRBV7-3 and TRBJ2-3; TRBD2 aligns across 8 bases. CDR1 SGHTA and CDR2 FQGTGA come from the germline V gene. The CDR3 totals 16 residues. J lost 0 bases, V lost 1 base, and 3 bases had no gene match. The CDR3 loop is CASSLRASGSTDTQYF. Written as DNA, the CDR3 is TGTGCCAGCAGCTTAAGGGCTAGCGGGAGCACAGATACGCAGTATTTT.

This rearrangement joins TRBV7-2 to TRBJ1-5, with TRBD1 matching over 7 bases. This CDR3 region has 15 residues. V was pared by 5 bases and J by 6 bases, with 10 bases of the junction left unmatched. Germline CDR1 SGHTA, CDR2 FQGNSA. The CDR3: CASSLRQGAGQPQHF. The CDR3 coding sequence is TGTGCCAGCAGCCTAAGACAGGGAGCGGGTCAGCCCCAGCATTTT. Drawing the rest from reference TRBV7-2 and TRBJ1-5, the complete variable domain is GAGVSQSPSNKVTEKGKDVELRCDPISGHTALYWYRQSLGQGLEFLIYFQGNSAPDKSGLPSDRFSAERTGGSVSTLTIQRTQQEDSAVYLCASSLRQGAGQPQHFGDGTRLSIL.

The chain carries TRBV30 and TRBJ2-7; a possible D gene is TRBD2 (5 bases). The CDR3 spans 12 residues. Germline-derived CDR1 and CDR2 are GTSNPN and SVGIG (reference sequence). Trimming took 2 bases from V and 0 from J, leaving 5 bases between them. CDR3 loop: CAWSRGSYEQYF. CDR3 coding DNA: TGTGCCTGGAGTCGGGGCTCCTACGAGCAGTACTTC. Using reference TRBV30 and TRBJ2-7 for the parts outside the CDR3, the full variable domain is SQTIHQWPATLVQPVGSPLSLECTVEGTSNPNLYWYRQAAGRGLQLLFYSVGIGQISSEVPQNLSASRPQDRQFILSSKKLLLSDSGFYLCAWSRGSYEQYFGPGTRLTVT.

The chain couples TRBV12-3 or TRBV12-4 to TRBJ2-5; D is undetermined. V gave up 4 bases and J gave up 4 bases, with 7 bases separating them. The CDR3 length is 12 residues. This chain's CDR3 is CASSSTGETQYF. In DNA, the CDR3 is TGTGCCAGCAGTTCTACGGGAGAGACCCAGTACTTC.

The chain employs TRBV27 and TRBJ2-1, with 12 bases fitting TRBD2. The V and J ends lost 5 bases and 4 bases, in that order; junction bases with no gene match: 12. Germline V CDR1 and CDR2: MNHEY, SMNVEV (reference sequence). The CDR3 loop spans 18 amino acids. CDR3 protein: CASSPRLAGARGYNEQFF. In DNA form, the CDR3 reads TGTGCCAGCAGTCCAAGACTAGCGGGGGCAAGAGGGTACAATGAGCAGTTCTTC.

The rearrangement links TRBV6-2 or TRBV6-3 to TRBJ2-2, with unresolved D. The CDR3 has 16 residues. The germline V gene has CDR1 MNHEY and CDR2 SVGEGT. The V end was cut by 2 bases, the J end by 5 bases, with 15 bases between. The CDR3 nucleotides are TGTGCCAGCAGTTACCCTACAACAAGACTGACCGGGGAGCTGTTTTTT. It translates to CASSYPTTRLTGELFF.

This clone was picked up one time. In DNA, the CDR3 is TGTGCCATCAGTGAAAGGGACAGGGGTGACTACACCTTC. The encoded protein is CAISERDRGDYTF. The chain has TRBV10-3 and TRBJ1-2; 10 bases are shared with TRBD1. V dropped 3 bases and J dropped 10; count of bases not matched to a gene: 5. Germline V gene sequence: CDR1 ENHRY, CDR2 SYGVKD. The CDR3 is made up of 13 amino acids.

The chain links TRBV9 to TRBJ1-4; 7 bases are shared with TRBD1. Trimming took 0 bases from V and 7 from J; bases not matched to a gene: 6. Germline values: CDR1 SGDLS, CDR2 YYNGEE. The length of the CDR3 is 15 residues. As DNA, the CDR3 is TGTGCCAGCAGCGTAGGGGCAGGGGGAGGTGAAAAACTGTTTTTT. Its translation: CASSVGAGGGEKLFF. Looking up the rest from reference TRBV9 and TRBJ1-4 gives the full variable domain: DSGVTQTPKHLITATGQRVTLRCSPRSGDLSVYWYQQSLDQGLQFLIQYYNGEERAKGNILERFSAQQFPDLHSELNLSSLELGDSALYFCASSVGAGGGEKLFFGSGTQLSVL.

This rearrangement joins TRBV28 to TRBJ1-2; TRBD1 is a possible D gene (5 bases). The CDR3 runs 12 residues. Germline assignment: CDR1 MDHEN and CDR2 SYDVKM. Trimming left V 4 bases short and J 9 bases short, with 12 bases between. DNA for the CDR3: TGTGCCAGCAGTTCGGGGGGGTTGAGCTACACCTTC. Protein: CASSSGGLSYTF.

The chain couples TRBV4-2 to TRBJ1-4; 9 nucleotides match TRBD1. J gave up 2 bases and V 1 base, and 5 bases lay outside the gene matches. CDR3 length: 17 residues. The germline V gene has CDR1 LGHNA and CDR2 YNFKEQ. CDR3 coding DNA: TGTGCCAGCAGCCAAGGGGACAGGGACCCGACTAATGAAAAACTGTTTTTT. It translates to CASSQGDRDPTNEKLFF.

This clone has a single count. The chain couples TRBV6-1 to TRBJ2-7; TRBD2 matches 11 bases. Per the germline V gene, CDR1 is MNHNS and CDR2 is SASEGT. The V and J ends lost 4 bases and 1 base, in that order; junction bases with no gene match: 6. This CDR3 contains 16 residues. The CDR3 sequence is CASSVPTSGVSYEQYF. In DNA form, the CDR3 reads TGTGCCAGCAGTGTCCCGACTAGCGGGGTTTCCTACGAGCAGTACTTC.

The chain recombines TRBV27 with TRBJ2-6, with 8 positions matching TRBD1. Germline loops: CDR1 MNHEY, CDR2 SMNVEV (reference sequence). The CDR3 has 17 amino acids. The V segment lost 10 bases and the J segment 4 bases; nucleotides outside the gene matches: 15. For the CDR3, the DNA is TGTGCCACCAGCGCGGGGACAGGCCGCCTGGGGGCCAACGTCCTGACTTTC. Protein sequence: CATSAGTGRLGANVLTF.

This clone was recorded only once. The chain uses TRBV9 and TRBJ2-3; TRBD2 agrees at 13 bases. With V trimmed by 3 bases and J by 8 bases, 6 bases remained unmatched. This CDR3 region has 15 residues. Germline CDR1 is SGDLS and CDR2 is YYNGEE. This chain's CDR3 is CASSASGTSGVTQYF. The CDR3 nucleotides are TGTGCCAGCAGCGCCTCCGGGACTAGCGGGGTTACGCAGTATTTT.

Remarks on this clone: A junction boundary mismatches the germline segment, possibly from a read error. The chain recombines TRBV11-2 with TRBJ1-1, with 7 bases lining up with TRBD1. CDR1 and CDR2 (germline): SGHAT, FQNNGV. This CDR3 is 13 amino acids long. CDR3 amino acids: CASSLTGNPEAFF. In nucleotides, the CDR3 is TGTGCCAGCAGCTTGACAGGGAACCCTGAAGCTTTCTTT.

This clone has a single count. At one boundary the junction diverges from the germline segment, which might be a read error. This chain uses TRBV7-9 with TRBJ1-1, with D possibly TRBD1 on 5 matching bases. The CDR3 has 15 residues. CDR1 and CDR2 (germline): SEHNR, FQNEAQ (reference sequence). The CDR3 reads CASSIADRMNTEAFF. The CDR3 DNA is TGTGCCAGCAGCATAGCCGACAGAATGAACACTGAAGCTTTCTTT.

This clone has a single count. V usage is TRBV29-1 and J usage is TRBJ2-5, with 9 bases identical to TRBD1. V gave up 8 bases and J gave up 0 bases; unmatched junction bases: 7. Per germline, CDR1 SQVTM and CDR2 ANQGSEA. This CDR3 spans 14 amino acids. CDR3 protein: CSFRDRAYQETQYF. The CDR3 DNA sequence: TGCAGCTTCCGGGACAGGGCGTACCAAGAGACCCAGTACTTC.

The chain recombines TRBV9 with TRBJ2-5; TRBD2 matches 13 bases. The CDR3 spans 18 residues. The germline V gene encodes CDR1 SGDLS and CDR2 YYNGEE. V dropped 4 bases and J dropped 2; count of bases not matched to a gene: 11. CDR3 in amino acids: CASSPTSGGAMWQETQYF. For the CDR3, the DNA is TGTGCCAGCAGCCCTACTAGCGGGGGGGCAATGTGGCAAGAGACCCAGTACTTC.

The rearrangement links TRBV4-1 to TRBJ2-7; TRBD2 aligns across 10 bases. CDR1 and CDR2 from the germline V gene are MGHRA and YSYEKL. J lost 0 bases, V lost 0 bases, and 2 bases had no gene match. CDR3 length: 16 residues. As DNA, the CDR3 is TGCGCCAGCAGCCAAGACGTAGCGGGGGGCTCCTACGAGCAGTACTTC. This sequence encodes CASSQDVAGGSYEQYF.

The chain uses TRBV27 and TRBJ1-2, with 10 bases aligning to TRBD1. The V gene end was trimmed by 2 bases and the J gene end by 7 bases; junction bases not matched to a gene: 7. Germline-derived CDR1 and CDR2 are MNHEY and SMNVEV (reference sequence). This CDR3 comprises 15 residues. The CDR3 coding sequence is TGTGCCAGCAGTTTAATGTTGGGACAGGGGTCTGGCTACACCTTC. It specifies CASSLMLGQGSGYTF.

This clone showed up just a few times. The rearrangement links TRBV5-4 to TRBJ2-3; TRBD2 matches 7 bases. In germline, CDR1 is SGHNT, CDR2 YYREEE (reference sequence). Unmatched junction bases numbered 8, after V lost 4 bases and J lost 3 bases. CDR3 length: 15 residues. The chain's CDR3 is CASSRRASGTDTQYF. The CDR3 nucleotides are TGTGCCAGCAGCCGGAGGGCTAGCGGAACAGATACGCAGTATTTT.

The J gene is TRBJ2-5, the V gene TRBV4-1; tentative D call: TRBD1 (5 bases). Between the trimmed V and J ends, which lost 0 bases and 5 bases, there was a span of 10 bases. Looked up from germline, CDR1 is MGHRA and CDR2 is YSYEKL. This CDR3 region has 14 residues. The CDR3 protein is CASSQDMAGETQYF. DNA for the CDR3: TGCGCCAGCAGCCAAGATATGGCAGGGGAGACCCAGTACTTC.

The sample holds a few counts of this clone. CDR3 region: CASTPGQPLNTEAFF. CDR3 sequence (DNA): TGTGCCAGCACCCCGGGACAACCGCTGAACACTGAAGCTTTCTTT. The chain is built from TRBV7-9 and TRBJ1-1, with D possibly being TRBD1 (6 bases). Per germline, CDR1 SEHNR and CDR2 FQNEAQ (reference sequence). Between the trimmed V and J ends, which lost 7 bases and 0 bases, there was a span of 15 bases. The CDR3 totals 15 residues.

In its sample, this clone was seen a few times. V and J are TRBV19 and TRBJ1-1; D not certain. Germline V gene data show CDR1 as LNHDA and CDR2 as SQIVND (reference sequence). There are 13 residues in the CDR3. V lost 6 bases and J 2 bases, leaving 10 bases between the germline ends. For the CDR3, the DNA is TGTGCCAGTAGGACGATGGGCAACACTGAAGCTTTCTTT. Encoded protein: CASRTMGNTEAFF.

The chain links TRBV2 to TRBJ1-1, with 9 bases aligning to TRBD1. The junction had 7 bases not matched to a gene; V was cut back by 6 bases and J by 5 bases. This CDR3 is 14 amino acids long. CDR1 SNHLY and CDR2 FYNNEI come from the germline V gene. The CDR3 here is CASSIQGANTEAFF. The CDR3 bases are TGTGCCAGCAGCATACAGGGGGCGAATACTGAAGCTTTCTTT.

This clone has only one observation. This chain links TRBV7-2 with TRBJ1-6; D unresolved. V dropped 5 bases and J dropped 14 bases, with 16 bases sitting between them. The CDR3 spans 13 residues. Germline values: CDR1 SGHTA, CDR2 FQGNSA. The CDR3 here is CASSLYMRAALHF. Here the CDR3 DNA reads TGTGCCAGCAGCCTCTATATGCGGGCAGCCCTCCACTTT. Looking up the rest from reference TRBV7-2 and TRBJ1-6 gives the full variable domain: GAGVSQSPSNKVTEKGKDVELRCDPISGHTALYWYRQSLGQGLEFLIYFQGNSAPDKSGLPSDRFSAERTGGSVSTLTIQRTQQEDSAVYLCASSLYMRAALHFGNGTRLTVT.